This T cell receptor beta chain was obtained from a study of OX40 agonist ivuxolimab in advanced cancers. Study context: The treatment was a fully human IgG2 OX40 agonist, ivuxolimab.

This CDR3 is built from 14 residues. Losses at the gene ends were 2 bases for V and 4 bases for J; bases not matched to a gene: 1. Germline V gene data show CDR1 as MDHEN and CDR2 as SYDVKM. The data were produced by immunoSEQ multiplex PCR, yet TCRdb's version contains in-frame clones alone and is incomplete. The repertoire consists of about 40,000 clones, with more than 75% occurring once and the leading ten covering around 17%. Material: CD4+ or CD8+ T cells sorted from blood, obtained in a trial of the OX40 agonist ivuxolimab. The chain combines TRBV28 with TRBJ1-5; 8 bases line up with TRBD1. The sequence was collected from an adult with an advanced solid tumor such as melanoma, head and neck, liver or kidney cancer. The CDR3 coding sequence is TGTGCCAGCAGTTTAACAGGGGGGAATCAGCCCCAGCATTTT. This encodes CASSLTGGNQPQHF.